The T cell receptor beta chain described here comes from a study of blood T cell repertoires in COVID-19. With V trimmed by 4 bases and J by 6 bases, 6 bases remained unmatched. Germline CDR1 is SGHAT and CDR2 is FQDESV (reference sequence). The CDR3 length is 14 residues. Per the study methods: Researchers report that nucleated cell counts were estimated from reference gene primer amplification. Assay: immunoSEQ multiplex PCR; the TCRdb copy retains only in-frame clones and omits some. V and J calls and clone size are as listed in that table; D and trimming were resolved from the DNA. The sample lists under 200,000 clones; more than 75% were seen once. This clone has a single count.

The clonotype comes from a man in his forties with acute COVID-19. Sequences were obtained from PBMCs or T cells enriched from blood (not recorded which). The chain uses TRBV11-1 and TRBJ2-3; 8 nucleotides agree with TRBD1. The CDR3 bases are TGTGCCAGCAGCTACGGACAGGGACGGGATACGCAGTATTTT. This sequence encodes CASSYGQGRDTQYF.